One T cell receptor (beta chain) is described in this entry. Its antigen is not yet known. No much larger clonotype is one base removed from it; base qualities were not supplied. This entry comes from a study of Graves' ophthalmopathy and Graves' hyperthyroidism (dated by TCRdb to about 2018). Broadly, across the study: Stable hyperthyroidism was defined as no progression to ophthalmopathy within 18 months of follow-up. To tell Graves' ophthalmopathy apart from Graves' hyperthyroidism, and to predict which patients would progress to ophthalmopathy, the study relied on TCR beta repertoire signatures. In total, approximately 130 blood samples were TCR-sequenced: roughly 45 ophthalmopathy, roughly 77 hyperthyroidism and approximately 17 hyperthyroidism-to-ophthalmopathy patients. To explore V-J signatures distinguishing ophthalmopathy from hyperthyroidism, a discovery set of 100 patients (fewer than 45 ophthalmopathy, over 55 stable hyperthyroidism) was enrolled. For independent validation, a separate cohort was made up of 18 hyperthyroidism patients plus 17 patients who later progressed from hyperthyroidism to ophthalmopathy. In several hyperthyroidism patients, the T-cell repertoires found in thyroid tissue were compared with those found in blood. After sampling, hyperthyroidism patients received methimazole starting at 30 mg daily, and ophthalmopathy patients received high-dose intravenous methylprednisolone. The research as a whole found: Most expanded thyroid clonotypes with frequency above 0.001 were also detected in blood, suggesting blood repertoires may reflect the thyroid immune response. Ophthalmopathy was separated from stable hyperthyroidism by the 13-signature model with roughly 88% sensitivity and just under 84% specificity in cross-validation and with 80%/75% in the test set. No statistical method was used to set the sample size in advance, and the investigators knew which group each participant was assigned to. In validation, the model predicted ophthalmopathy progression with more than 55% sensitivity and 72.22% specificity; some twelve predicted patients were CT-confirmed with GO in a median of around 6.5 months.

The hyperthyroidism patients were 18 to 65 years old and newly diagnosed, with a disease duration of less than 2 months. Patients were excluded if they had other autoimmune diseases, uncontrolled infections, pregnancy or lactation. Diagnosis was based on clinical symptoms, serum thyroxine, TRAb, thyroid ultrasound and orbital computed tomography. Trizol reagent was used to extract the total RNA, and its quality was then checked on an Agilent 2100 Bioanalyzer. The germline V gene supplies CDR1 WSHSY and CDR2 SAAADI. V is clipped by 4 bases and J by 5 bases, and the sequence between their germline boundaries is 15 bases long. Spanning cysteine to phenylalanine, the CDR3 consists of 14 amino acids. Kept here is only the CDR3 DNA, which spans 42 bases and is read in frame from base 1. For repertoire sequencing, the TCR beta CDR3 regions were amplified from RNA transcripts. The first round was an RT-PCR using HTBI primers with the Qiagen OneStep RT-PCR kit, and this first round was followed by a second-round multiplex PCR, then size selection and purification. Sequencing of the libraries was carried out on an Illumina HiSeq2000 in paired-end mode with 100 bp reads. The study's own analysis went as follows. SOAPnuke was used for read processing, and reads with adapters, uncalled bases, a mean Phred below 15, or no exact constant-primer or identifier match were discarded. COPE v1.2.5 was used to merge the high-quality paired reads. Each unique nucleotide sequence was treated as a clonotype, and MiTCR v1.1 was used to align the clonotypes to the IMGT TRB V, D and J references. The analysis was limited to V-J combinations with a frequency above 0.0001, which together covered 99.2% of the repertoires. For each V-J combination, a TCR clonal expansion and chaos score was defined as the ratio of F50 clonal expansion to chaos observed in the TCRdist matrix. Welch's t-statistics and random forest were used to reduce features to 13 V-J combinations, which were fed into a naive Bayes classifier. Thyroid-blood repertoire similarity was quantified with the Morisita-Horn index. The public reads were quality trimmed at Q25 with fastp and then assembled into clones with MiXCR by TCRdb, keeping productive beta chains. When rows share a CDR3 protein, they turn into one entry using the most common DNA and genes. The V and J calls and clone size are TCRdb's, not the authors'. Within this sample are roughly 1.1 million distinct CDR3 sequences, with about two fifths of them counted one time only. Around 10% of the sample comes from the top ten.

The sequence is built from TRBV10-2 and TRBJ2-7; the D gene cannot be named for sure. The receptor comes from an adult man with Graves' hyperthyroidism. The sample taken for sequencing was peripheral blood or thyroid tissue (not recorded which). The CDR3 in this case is CASSVSLGFHEQYF. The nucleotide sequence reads TGCGCCAGCAGTGTTAGCTTAGGGTTCCACGAGCAGTACTTC.